This T cell receptor (beta chain) is drawn from a study of blood T cell repertoires in COVID-19. Turning to the study itself: There were acute and convalescent COVID-19 samples, and they came from the United States, Italy and Spain. From T cells, B-cell-depleted T cells, or PBMCs came the material, which was cDNA or gDNA.

This clone appeared once. Authors' data handling: Amplification with reference gene primers provided the estimates of nucleated cell counts. TCRdb's table, derived via immunoSEQ multiplex PCR, lists solely in-frame clones and lacks some. V and J calls and clone size follow that table, whereas D and trimming were derived from the DNA. This table holds about 280,000 clones, roughly 90% found once. Followed longitudinally, the Seattle patients had been enrolled during active infection. This CDR3 region has 15 residues. Per germline, CDR1 MNHEY and CDR2 SVGAGI. V trimming: 6 bases; J trimming: 2 bases; junction bases outside the gene matches: 7.

The material sequenced was peripheral blood. The origin of this receptor is a woman in her 30s with COVID-19, enrolled during active disease. V and J are TRBV6-5 and TRBJ2-7; TRBD1 matches 10 bases. The CDR3 loop reads CASRSGQGDTYEQYF. For the CDR3, the DNA is TGTGCCAGCAGATCCGGACAGGGGGACACCTACGAGCAGTACTTC.